Following are 22 T cell receptor beta chains from one sample sequenced in a study of graft-versus-host responses after intestinal transplantation. The method was immunoSEQ multiplex PCR; TCRdb's version includes in-frame clones alone and lacks a portion of them. The sample shows approximately 24,000 clones, more than 80% of them seen only once. This specimen was PBMCs, taken 18 days after transplant. These receptors came from a human patient who received an intestinal transplant, so some T cells may come from the graft donor.

The chain uses TRBV29-1 and TRBJ1-2; D is unresolved. Trimming took 5 bases from V and 5 from J, leaving 12 bases between them. CDR1 is SQVTM, CDR2 ANQGSEA, per germline. This CDR3 has 12 amino acids. CDR3 nucleotides: TGCAGCGTTAAAGGAGCATCGTATGGCTACACCTTC. This sequence encodes CSVKGASYGYTF.

The chain uses TRBV25-1 and TRBJ2-2, with 7 bases matching TRBD2. Germline V lookup: CDR1 MGHDK, CDR2 SYGVNS. This CDR3 has 18 amino acids. V shed 1 base, J shed 0 bases, and the junction held 8 bases outside the gene matches. CDR3 nucleotide sequence: TGTGCCAGCAGTGAATGGGGGGGGAGTGACCCGAACACCGGGGAGCTGTTTTTT. Translated, it gives CASSEWGGSDPNTGELFF. The entire variable domain, with the rest obtained from reference TRBV25-1 and TRBJ2-2, is as follows: EADIYQTPRYLVIGTGKKITLECSQTMGHDKMYWYQQDPGMELHLIHYSYGVNSTEKGDLSSESTVSRIRTEHFPLTLESARPSHTSQYLCASSEWGGSDPNTGELFFGEGSRLTVL.

The V call is TRBV4-2, the J call TRBJ2-3; 10 bases align to TRBD2. Germline CDR1 and CDR2: LGHNA and YNFKEQ. With 0 bases clipped from V and 5 bases from J, the junction kept 5 bases outside the gene matches. The CDR3 consists of 16 residues. In nucleotides, the CDR3 is TGTGCCAGCAGCCAAGATTGGAGCGGGGGGGTAGATACGCAGTATTTT. The encoded protein is CASSQDWSGGVDTQYF.

The rearrangement uses TRBV7-8 and TRBJ2-3, with 7 bases lining up with TRBD1. Unmatched junction bases numbered 4, after V lost 0 bases and J lost 4 bases. The CDR3 runs to 15 residues. In germline, CDR1 is SGHVS, CDR2 FQNEAQ. CDR3 sequence (DNA): TGTGCCAGCAGCTTAGCAGGGGGCGCAGCAGATACGCAGTATTTT. It encodes CASSLAGGAADTQYF.

DNA for the CDR3: TGCGCCAGCAGAGAGGGGCCAAGCTCCTATAATTCACCCCTCCACTTT. It translates to CASREGPSSYNSPLHF. The chain employs TRBV5-1 and TRBJ1-6; D is possibly TRBD1 (5 bases). Germline V gives CDR1 SGHRS, CDR2 YFSETQ. Deletions cut 5 bases from V and 0 bases from J, with 12 bases between. This CDR3 has 16 residues.

The chain combines TRBV7-9 with TRBJ2-7; D might be TRBD2 (7 bases). The CDR3 totals 13 residues. Germline lookup yields CDR1 SEHNR and CDR2 FQNEAQ (reference sequence). Trimming cost V 6 bases and J 4 bases, with 13 bases left between them. In DNA, the CDR3 is TGTGCCAGCAGTCCCGGGGGGCGTTACGAGCAGTACTTC. Protein product: CASSPGGRYEQYF.

The V call is TRBV19, the J call TRBJ1-1; 8 nucleotides align to TRBD1. Per the germline V gene, CDR1 is LNHDA and CDR2 is SQIVND (reference sequence). There are 14 residues in the CDR3. J gave up 3 bases and V 3 bases, and 3 bases lay outside the gene matches. CDR3 loop: CASSIRTGYTEAFF. The CDR3 DNA reads TGTGCCAGTAGTATTCGGACAGGGTACACTGAAGCTTTCTTT.

The chain has TRBV19 and TRBJ1-1; D might be TRBD1 (5 bases). Germline assignment: CDR1 LNHDA and CDR2 SQIVND (reference sequence). The CDR3 spans 16 residues. V was shortened by 4 bases and J by 1 base, with 16 bases between the two germline ends. The CDR3 reads CASSRGGRGWNTEAFF. In nucleotides, the CDR3 is TGTGCCAGTAGTAGGGGGGGAAGGGGTTGGAACACTGAAGCTTTCTTT.

The V call is TRBV6-5, the J call TRBJ2-1; 12 bases agree with TRBD2. J gave up 6 bases and V 4 bases, and 4 bases lay outside the gene matches. In germline, CDR1 is MNHEY, CDR2 SVGAGI. This CDR3 has 15 residues. CDR3 sequence (DNA): TGTGCCAGCAGTTCGGGACTAGCGGGTGTCAATGAGCAGTTCTTC. Translating gives CASSSGLAGVNEQFF.

The chain has TRBV9 and TRBJ2-3; TRBD1 is a possible D gene (6 bases). Between the trimmed V and J ends, which lost 4 bases and 0 bases, there was a span of 21 bases. The CDR3 has 18 residues. Per the germline V gene, CDR1 is SGDLS and CDR2 is YYNGEE. As DNA, the CDR3 is TGTGCCAGCAGCTCGCTTGTGGGGGCGGTTCCTAGCACAGATACGCAGTATTTT. It translates to CASSSLVGAVPSTDTQYF. Looking up the rest from reference TRBV9 and TRBJ2-3 gives the full variable domain: DSGVTQTPKHLITATGQRVTLRCSPRSGDLSVYWYQQSLDQGLQFLIQYYNGEERAKGNILERFSAQQFPDLHSELNLSSLELGDSALYFCASSSLVGAVPSTDTQYFGPGTRLTVL.

The genes are TRBV6-6 and TRBJ2-3; 7 bases are shared with TRBD2. This CDR3 is 15 amino acids long. Trimming cost V 6 bases and J 3 bases; bases outside gene matches: 9. The germline V gene has CDR1 MNHNY and CDR2 SVGAGI (reference sequence). This chain's CDR3 is CASSIFPGGTDTQYF. The DNA of the CDR3 is TGTGCCAGCAGCATCTTTCCGGGGGGAACAGATACGCAGTATTTT.

The chain links TRBV4-2 to TRBJ1-2; possible D gene TRBD1, 5 bases. Germline lookup yields CDR1 LGHNA and CDR2 YNFKEQ. The CDR3 has 14 amino acids. V was shortened by 3 bases and J by 8 bases, with 16 bases between the two germline ends. CDR3 loop: CASSQSGDARGYTF. CDR3 bases: TGTGCCAGCAGCCAGTCCGGGGACGCGAGGGGCTACACCTTC.

This chain uses TRBV19 with TRBJ1-5; maybe TRBD1 (5 bases). From germline, CDR1 is LNHDA and CDR2 SQIVND (reference sequence). The V end lost 3 bases, the J end lost 5 bases, and 11 bases lay between the germline ends. This CDR3 comprises 14 residues. In DNA form, the CDR3 reads TGTGCCAGTAGTATTTGGACACTTGATCAGCCCCAGCATTTT. The encoded protein is CASSIWTLDQPQHF.

This clone was observed a single time. The chain combines TRBV6-5 with TRBJ1-1, with 9 bases fitting TRBD1. This CDR3 spans 15 amino acids. Germline V gene sequence: CDR1 MNHEY, CDR2 SVGAGI. V lost 5 bases and J lost 1; bases outside the gene matches: 5. This CDR3 reads CASSRTGAGNTEAFF. CDR3 sequence (DNA): TGTGCCAGCAGTCGGACAGGGGCTGGGAACACTGAAGCTTTCTTT.

The V call is TRBV7-3, the J call TRBJ2-7, with TRBD1 matching over 7 bases. Germline V gene data show CDR1 as SGHTA and CDR2 as FQGTGA. CDR3 length: 13 residues. Unmatched junction bases numbered 6, after V lost 5 bases and J lost 5 bases. CDR3 sequence: CASSPTGYDEQYF. The CDR3 DNA is TGTGCCAGCAGCCCGACAGGGTATGACGAGCAGTACTTC. Combining the CDR3 with reference TRBV7-3 and TRBJ2-7 gives the whole variable domain GAGVSQTPSNKVTEKGKYVELRCDPISGHTALYWYRQSLGQGPEFLIYFQGTGAADDSGLPNDRFFAVRPEGSVSTLKIQRTERGDSAVYLCASSPTGYDEQYFGPGTRLTVT.

CDR3 sequence reads: CASSLSGGETQYF. CDR3 coding DNA: TGTGCCAGCAGTTTATCAGGGGGAGAGACCCAGTACTTC. The chain employs TRBV27 and TRBJ2-5; tentative D call: TRBD1 (6 bases). CDR1 MNHEY and CDR2 SMNVEV come from the germline V gene (reference sequence). Trimming removed 0 bases from V and 4 bases from J, with 6 bases in between. This CDR3 is built from 13 residues.

This chain uses TRBV5-6 with TRBJ1-1; D is possibly TRBD1 (5 bases). CDR1 and CDR2 from the germline V gene are SGHDT and YYEEEE. This CDR3 spans 16 amino acids. V was cut by 4 bases and J by 4 bases, with 20 bases left in between. The CDR3 nucleotides are TGTGCCAGCAGCCCAGGGACCGAGGACGCGAGCACTGAAGCTTTCTTT. It codes for CASSPGTEDASTEAFF.

V and J are TRBV7-9 and TRBJ2-2; 9 nucleotides line up with TRBD2. CDR1 and CDR2 (germline): SEHNR, FQNEAQ (reference sequence). The CDR3 is 16 amino acids. V shed 11 bases, J shed 0 bases, and the junction held 10 bases outside the gene matches. CDR3 sequence: CAPFQAGGPNTGELFF. Here the CDR3 DNA reads TGTGCCCCCTTCCAAGCGGGGGGACCGAACACCGGGGAGCTGTTTTTT.

V gene TRBV11-3 combines with J gene TRBJ1-1; 9 bases are a match to TRBD1. CDR1 is SGHNT and CDR2 is YENEEA in the germline V gene. The CDR3 has 14 residues. Unmatched junction bases numbered 4, after V lost 2 bases and J lost 6 bases. CDR3 region: CASSLSRDRAEAFF. CDR3 bases: TGTGCCAGCAGCTTATCCCGGGACAGGGCTGAAGCTTTCTTT.

This clone was detected only once. The chain has TRBV5-1 and TRBJ1-5, with D hard to call. Germline assignment: CDR1 SGHRS and CDR2 YFSETQ. V was shortened by 0 bases and J by 3 bases, with 7 bases between the two germline ends. This CDR3 spans 14 amino acids. Here the CDR3 reads CASSLEPNNQPQHF. The CDR3 bases are TGCGCCAGCAGCTTGGAACCGAACAATCAGCCCCAGCATTTT.

V and J are TRBV7-9 and TRBJ2-3; D possibly corresponds to TRBD2 (5 bases). Trimming cost V 4 bases and J 5 bases, with 19 bases left between them. Germline V gene data show CDR1 as SEHNR and CDR2 as FQNEAQ (reference sequence). The CDR3 is made up of 16 amino acids. CDR3 DNA: TGTGCCAGCAGCTCCCGGGCTTACCCGGCGGGAGATACGCAGTATTTT. It is translated as CASSSRAYPAGDTQYF.

For the CDR3, the DNA is TGTGCCACCCTGGGACCAGGGGCACCGAACACTGAAGCTTTCTTT. Its translation: CATLGPGAPNTEAFF. The rearrangement links TRBV10-3 to TRBJ1-1; D is possibly TRBD1 (6 bases). Germline V gene data show CDR1 as ENHRY and CDR2 as SYGVKD. V was shortened by 10 bases and J by 1 base, with 19 bases between the two germline ends. CDR3 length equals 15 residues.